The following is a TCR beta chain sequence with its context. Its antigen is not known. In the same sample, other DNA sequences code for this CDR3. The sample is drawn from a study of T cell responses to AZD1222 COVID-19 vaccine. Study-level information: Second-dose schedules of about 4 or about 12 weeks were combined. Study outcomes and limitations: CD4 TCRs associated with vaccination spanned spike, dominating at 160-218 and 743-854. Clonal diversity may have been underestimated, and the donors were mostly white British, with more females than males.

Clones were read by immunoSEQ multiplex PCR, and TCRdb kept only the in-frame ones, dropping some. Of roughly 120,000 clones in the sample, about 87% are singletons; the top ten hold 4% to 4.5%. The CDR3 is made up of 13 amino acids. V lost 3 bases to trimming and J lost 2 bases, with 7 bases between them. CDR1 and CDR2 (germline): LNHDA, SQIVND (reference sequence). The sequence came from an adult in good health. The material was peripheral blood, obtained on day 0 of AZD1222 vaccination. The V call is TRBV19, the J call TRBJ2-5; no definite D call. The CDR3 DNA follows: TGTGCCAGTAGTATCCCCAGACAAGAGACCCAGTACTTC. This encodes CASSIPRQETQYF.